The TCR beta chain described here comes from a study of cytotoxic CD8 clonotypes in ibrutinib-treated CLL. In its sample, this clone was seen a few times. CDR1 is ENHRY, CDR2 SYGVKD, per germline. This CDR3 region has 15 residues. Trimming shortened V by 4 bases and J by 9 bases, and 16 bases separated the two germline ends. Only in-frame clones appear in the TCRdb table, and some are missing; sequencing was by immunoSEQ multiplex PCR. This table has about 140,000 clones, 70% to 80% appearing once. This chain connects TRBV10-3 to TRBJ1-6; D is uncertain. This TCR was sampled from a human donor with chronic lymphocytic leukemia. Sequenced here: PBMCs, sampled after 12 months of ibrutinib treatment. Here the CDR3 DNA reads TGTGCCATCAGTGCCGGTCGGGAATTCGGTTCACCCCTCCACTTT. Amino acids: CAISAGREFGSPLHF.